This T cell receptor (beta chain) was found in a study of OX40 agonist ivuxolimab in advanced cancers. The wider study: All patients had ivuxolimab intravenously every 2 weeks at 0.01 to 10 mg/kg. The dose-escalation group included hepatocellular carcinoma, melanoma, renal cell carcinoma and head and neck cancer.

Germline V gene lookup returns CDR1 MNHNS and CDR2 SASEGT. The CDR3 runs 13 residues. Trimming removed 7 bases at V and 4 bases at J, with 13 bases between. Data came from immunoSEQ multiplex PCR; TCRdb stores just in-frame clones and leaves some out. The table lists under 15,000 clones, approximately 72% of them singletons, with around 30% in the top ten. Findings and limits, study-wide: At 0.1 to 3.0 mg/kg and by week 6, CD4+ and CD8+ T cells in the blood had expanded clonally.

For this clone: Its antigen remains unknown.

The rearrangement uses TRBV6-1 and TRBJ1-2; D might be TRBD1 (5 bases). The origin of this receptor is an adult with an advanced solid tumor such as melanoma, head and neck, liver or kidney cancer. The material sequenced was CD4+ or CD8+ T cells sorted from blood, taken in a trial of the OX40 agonist ivuxolimab. As DNA, the CDR3 is TGTGCCAGCATGGTAGGGGCGATCTATGGCTACACCTTC. This encodes CASMVGAIYGYTF.